These T cell receptor beta chains were read from a single sample in a study of spatial heterogeneity in lung cancer. TCRdb called the 5' RACE reads again in MiXCR, with one record for every CDR3 protein. The top ten hold 9.4% of the sample, which has under 45,000 distinct CDR3 sequences, approximately 7.5% seen once. Sequenced here: PBMCs, sampled at follow-up. These receptors all stem from a male donor with early-stage non-small cell lung cancer. The conserved cysteine and the conserved F or W are not part of the CDR3 here. The order of the fields is J gene, clone size, V gene, CDR3 protein. A row's size may be missing; if present it is once, few, many or a size class.

J: TRBJ1-5; size: many; V: TRBV7-9; CDR3: ASSLDGTPRPQH
J: TRBJ1-1; size: many; V: TRBV10-1; CDR3: ASSESDRLNTEVF
J: TRBJ1-1; size: many; V: TRBV2; CDR3: ASKRGQGMNTEAF
J: TRBJ1-4; size: medium-sized; V: TRBV12-5; CDR3: ASGQGRRVEKLF
J: TRBJ2-7; size: many; V: TRBV6-6; CDR3: ASSSPGTDTYEQY
J: TRBJ2-5; size: many; V: TRBV7-2; CDR3: ASRGPSFGTQY
J: TRBJ2-7; size: many; V: TRBV28; CDR3: ASSLPLTGESSYEQY
J: TRBJ2-5; size: many; V: TRBV12-3/TRBV12-4; CDR3: ASSFLGGETQY
J: TRBJ1-4; size: many; V: TRBV19; CDR3: ASSTNSEKLF
J: TRBJ2-1; size: NA; V: TRBV3-1; CDR3: ASSQSDKNEQF
J: TRBJ2-7; size: few; V: TRBV19; CDR3: ASSIGTSELNEQY
J: TRBJ2-5; size: many; V: TRBV7-8; CDR3: ATRDSEETQY
J: TRBJ1-3; size: many; V: TRBV6-1; CDR3: ASIGTLGNTIY
J: TRBJ1-1; size: many; V: TRBV3-1; CDR3: ASSQVVQVRVGMNTEAF
J: TRBJ2-1; size: many; V: TRBV4-2; CDR3: ASSQSTSHQSYNEQF
J: TRBJ2-5; size: many; V: TRBV18; CDR3: ASSPPTRETQY
J: TRBJ1-5; size: many; V: TRBV6-5; CDR3: ASSPGVGSNQPQH
J: TRBJ1-5; size: many; V: TRBV27; CDR3: ASSGQGNQPQH
J: TRBJ2-1; size: NA; V: TRBV20-1; CDR3: SASGTPGLATNEQF
J: TRBJ1-1; size: NA; V: TRBV19; CDR3: ASAAVWGATEAF
J: TRBJ2-3; size: many; V: TRBV14; CDR3: ASSQAAFGNSQSGRTDTQY
J: TRBJ2-4; size: many; V: TRBV5-1; CDR3: ASSLEGSRNIQY
J: TRBJ2-2; size: many; V: TRBV6-5; CDR3: ASSYSVPGQGLSTGELF
J: TRBJ2-3; size: many; V: TRBV2; CDR3: ASSVGLAGDTQY
J: TRBJ2-2; size: many; V: TRBV10-2; CDR3: ASRGEVGELF
J: TRBJ2-2; size: many; V: TRBV30; CDR3: AWSVTGELF
J: TRBJ1-1; size: many; V: TRBV5-6; CDR3: ASSLLDTKAGTEAF
J: TRBJ2-7; size: many; V: TRBV11-2; CDR3: ASRGNAYEQY